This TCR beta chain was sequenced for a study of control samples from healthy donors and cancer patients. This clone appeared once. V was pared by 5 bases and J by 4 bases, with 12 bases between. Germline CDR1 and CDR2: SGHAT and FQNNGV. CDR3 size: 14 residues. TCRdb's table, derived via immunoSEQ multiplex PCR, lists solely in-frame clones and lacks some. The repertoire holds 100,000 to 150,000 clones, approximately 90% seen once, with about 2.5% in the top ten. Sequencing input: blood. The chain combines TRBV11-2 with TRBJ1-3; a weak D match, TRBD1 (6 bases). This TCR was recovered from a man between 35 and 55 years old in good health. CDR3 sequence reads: CASSPGENGNTIYF. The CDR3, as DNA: TGTGCCAGCAGCCCAGGGGAGAACGGAAACACCATATATTTT. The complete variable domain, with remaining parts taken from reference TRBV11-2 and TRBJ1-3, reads EAGVAQSPRYKIIEKRQSVAFWCNPISGHATLYWYQQILGQGPKLLIQFQNNGVVDDSQLPKDRFSAERLKGVDSTLKIQPAKLEDSAVYLCASSPGENGNTIYFGEGSWLTVV.